Below, 5 T cell receptor beta chains from the same sample are listed, as sequenced in a study of blood T cells in healthy people across ages. For the second PCR, which ran for roughly 6 to 12 cycles, a sample-barcoded 5' primer and a J-beta primer mix were used. Each CDR3 protein gets one entry after TCRdb re-called the 5' RACE reads with MiXCR. The repertoire includes hundreds of thousands of distinct CDR3 sequences, roughly 43% of them detected once, and roughly 24% sits in the top ten. What was sequenced was blood. All receptors come from an elderly man in good health.

This chain joins TRBV12-3 or TRBV12-4 and TRBJ2-7; weak D call: TRBD2 (5 bases). This CDR3 has 14 residues. Trimming removed 2 bases at V and 5 bases at J, with 13 bases between. CDR3 sequence (DNA): TGTGCCAGCAGTTTAATGGGGAGTTCGGACGAGCAGTACTTC. Amino acid sequence: CASSLMGSSDEQYF.

The rearrangement uses TRBV18 and TRBJ2-1; the match to TRBD2 covers 10 bases. This CDR3 contains 16 residues. V lost 2 bases to trimming and J lost 2 bases; unmatched junction nucleotides: 3. The germline V gene has CDR1 KGHSH and CDR2 LQKENI. CDR3 protein: CASSPSGRAPYNEQFF. The CDR3 DNA sequence: TGTGCCAGCTCACCAAGCGGGAGGGCCCCCTACAATGAGCAGTTCTTC.

This clonotype was found a few times. The chain couples TRBV4-1 to TRBJ2-1; TRBD2 matches at 15 bases. The germline V gene encodes CDR1 MGHRA and CDR2 YSYEKL. With V trimmed by 1 base and J by 0 bases, 7 bases remained unmatched. CDR3 size: 20 residues. CDR3 amino acids: CASSQGKGLAGGSSYNEQFF. CDR3 nucleotide sequence: TGCGCCAGCAGCCAAGGGAAGGGACTAGCGGGGGGAAGCTCCTACAATGAGCAGTTCTTC.

The chain combines TRBV5-1 with TRBJ2-1; possibly TRBD1 or TRBD2 for D (5 bases each). CDR1 and CDR2 (germline): SGHRS, YFSETQ. V gave up 7 bases and J gave up 2 bases, with 7 bases separating them. CDR3 length equals 12 residues. The CDR3 region is CASGGTYNEQFF. DNA for the CDR3: TGCGCCAGCGGGGGAACCTACAATGAGCAGTTCTTC.

The rearrangement joins TRBV3-1 to TRBJ1-2; D is ambiguous. Trimming cost V 0 bases and J 6 bases, with 14 bases left between them. The CDR3 extends over 15 amino acids. Germline CDR1 reads LGHDT; CDR2 reads YNNKEL (reference sequence). This CDR3 reads CASSQDTSGGHGYTF. The CDR3 DNA is TGTGCCAGCAGCCAAGATACCTCGGGAGGGCATGGCTACACCTTC.